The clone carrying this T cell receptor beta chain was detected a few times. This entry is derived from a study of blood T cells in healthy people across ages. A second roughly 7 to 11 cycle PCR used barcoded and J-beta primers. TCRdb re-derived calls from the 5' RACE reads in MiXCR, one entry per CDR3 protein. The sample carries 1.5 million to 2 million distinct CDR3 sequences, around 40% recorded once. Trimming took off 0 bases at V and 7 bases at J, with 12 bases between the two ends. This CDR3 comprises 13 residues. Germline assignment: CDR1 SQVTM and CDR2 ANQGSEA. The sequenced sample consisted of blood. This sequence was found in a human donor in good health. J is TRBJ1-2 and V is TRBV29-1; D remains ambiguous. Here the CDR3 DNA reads TGCAGCGTTGAAGAAGGGATTGATTTTGGCTACACCTTC. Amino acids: CSVEEGIDFGYTF.